The entry below gives a single T cell receptor beta chain sequence along with its context. It lacks a known antigen. This sample stems from a study of T cells expressing NK-cell markers (TCRdb year 2020). Regarding the complete study: About eight donors provided sorted CD3+CD56+NKG2C+, CD3+CD56+NKG2C- and CD3+CD56-NKG2C+ T-cell subsets, whose TCR beta-chain repertoires were profiled. The eight sequenced donors were randomly selected healthy volunteers, three men and five women. Of the eight sequenced donors, seven were found to be HCMV-seropositive and one was found to be HCMV-seronegative. Illumina HiSeq 2000/2500, MiSeq or NextSeq was used to sequence libraries as 2 x 150 bp reads.

The full study reports these points: Those dominant clonotypes were again the most abundant among CD3+CD56-NKG2C+ cells in several donors, at about 25-65%. In several donors, the dominant CD3+CD56+NKG2C+ clonotypes ranked among the top 10 CD8+ clonotypes, making up roughly 1.0-7.0% of CD8+ T cells. It remained unclear whether the expanded NKG2C-expressing T cell clones were specific for HCMV antigens.

CDR1 LGHNA and CDR2 YNFKEQ are derived from the germline V gene. The CDR3 starts with the cysteine, ends with the phenylalanine, and has 13 residues. The DNA is unrecorded. HCMV-specific IgG was detected in serum with a commercial ELISA kit to determine HCMV serostatus. Peripheral blood mononuclear cells were isolated from blood by Ficoll density gradient centrifugation. Instrument on record: Illumina HiSeq 2000. TCR beta cDNA libraries were prepared using 5'RACE template switching, which introduced a universal primer site and unique molecular identifiers. Priming for cDNA synthesis came from the TCR beta constant segment, and two successive PCR amplification steps followed. Under the source paper's analysis protocol: MIGEC was used to demultiplex reads and group the reads by UMI, and MiTCR was used to assemble and quantify clonotypes. To exclude erroneous sequences, any TCR cDNA sequence not supported by at least two reads was discarded. The tcR package was used for downstream repertoire analysis, and clonotypes were matched between fractions using CDR3 nucleotide sequence together with V segment. VDJmatch was used to annotate antigen specificity against VDJdb, with one amino acid substitution in CDR3 allowed. The reads went through TCRdb reprocessing, and each CDR3 protein sequence gets one entry with no DNA. These V and J calls derive from TCRdb rather than the authors' analysis. This sample's table contains roughly 380,000 distinct CDR3 sequences. Over 4% of the sample lies in the top ten.

The TCR sequence derives from a man aged 18-70 years in good health. Sequenced input: blood T cells: a sorted CD56 or NKG2C T cell subset, CD4+ or CD8+ T cells, or bulk PBMC T cells (not recorded which). The chain links TRBV4-2 with TRBJ2-7. For the CDR3, the sequence is CASSQDGAHEQYF.